Below are 29 T cell receptor beta chains sequenced from a single sample in a study of CD8 T cells in ankylosing spondylitis. TCRdb re-derived calls from the 5' RACE reads in MiXCR, one entry per CDR3 protein. The sample contains 250,000 or so distinct CDR3 sequences, roughly 25% of which appear only once. The source material was blood, either unsorted or a sorted T cell fraction (not recorded which). The receptors stem from a male donor with ankylosing spondylitis or in good health (not recorded which).

This clonotype was found a few times. The rearrangement joins TRBV20-1 to TRBJ2-6; possible D gene TRBD1, 6 bases. The CDR3 sequence is 14 residues long. Germline-derived CDR1 and CDR2 are DFQATT and SNEGSKA (reference sequence). V was pared by 5 bases and J by 4 bases, with 12 bases between. The CDR3 sequence is CSAAQGTGANVLTF. The CDR3 nucleotides are TGCAGTGCTGCACAGGGAACCGGGGCCAACGTCCTGACTTTC.

This CDR3 reads CASSPRRDLYGYTF. The CDR3, as DNA: TGTGCCAGCTCACCACGCAGGGACCTCTATGGCTACACCTTC. V and J are TRBV18 and TRBJ1-2, with D maybe TRBD1 (5 bases). The CDR3 is 14 amino acids. From germline, CDR1 is KGHSH and CDR2 LQKENI. Trimming stripped 1 base from V and 4 bases from J, with 10 bases between.

This clonotype was seen many times. The rearrangement uses TRBV4-1 and TRBJ1-6; 8 nucleotides match TRBD1. CDR3 length: 14 amino acids. In germline, CDR1 is MGHRA, CDR2 YSYEKL. The V and J ends lost 5 bases and 7 bases, in that order; junction bases with no gene match: 4. CDR3 in DNA: TGCGCCAGCAGCACCTGGACAGGGAATTCACCCCTCCACTTT. This translates into CASSTWTGNSPLHF.

This clonotype has ten or more counts. The chain is built from TRBV20-1 and TRBJ1-2; TRBD1 agrees at 7 bases. Germline CDR1 DFQATT, CDR2 SNEGSKA (reference sequence). V was clipped by 6 bases and J by 4 bases; unmatched bases: 5. This CDR3 has 12 residues. CDR3 protein: CSAERTGYGYTF. CDR3 in DNA: TGCAGTGCCGAACGGACAGGCTATGGCTACACCTTC.

This chain uses TRBV9 with TRBJ1-6, with 11 bases aligning to TRBD1. Germline lookup yields CDR1 SGDLS and CDR2 YYNGEE. J lost 9 bases, V lost 4 bases, and 9 bases had no gene match. The CDR3 consists of 16 residues. CDR3 loop: CASSLSRDRGFSPLHF. The CDR3 region has the DNA TGTGCCAGCAGCTTATCCCGGGACAGGGGGTTTTCACCCCTCCACTTT.

The V and J genes are TRBV20-1 and TRBJ2-5; D remains unclear. CDR1 and CDR2 from the germline V gene are DFQATT and SNEGSKA (reference sequence). This CDR3 has 12 amino acids. The V end lost 3 bases, the J end lost 2 bases, and 7 bases lay between the germline ends. This CDR3 is CSASVRQETQYF. The CDR3, as DNA: TGCAGTGCTAGCGTCAGGCAAGAGACCCAGTACTTC.

Ten or more counts support this clonotype. The gene calls are TRBV5-5 and TRBJ1-1, with 8 bases aligning to TRBD1. This CDR3 is 17 amino acids long. V lost 1 base, J lost 0 bases, and 8 bases stayed unmatched. Germline V gives CDR1 SGHKS, CDR2 YYEKEE (reference sequence). This CDR3 reads CASSLYFGTGMNTEAFF. CDR3 in DNA: TGTGCCAGCAGCTTGTACTTCGGGACAGGAATGAACACTGAAGCTTTCTTT. Together with reference TRBV5-5 and TRBJ1-1, the CDR3 gives the full variable domain: DAGVTQSPTHLIKTRGQQVTLRCSPISGHKSVSWYQQVLGQGPQFIFQYYEKEERGRGNFPDRFSARQFPNYSSELNVNALLLGDSALYLCASSLYFGTGMNTEAFFGQGTRLTVV.

CDR3 loop: CASSPGAWDTQYF. The CDR3 DNA is TGTGCCAGCAGTCCGGGGGCGTGGGATACGCAGTATTTT. This chain uses TRBV6-1 with TRBJ2-3; the D call may be TRBD1 or TRBD2 (6 bases each). The CDR3 spans 13 residues. Germline V lookup: CDR1 MNHNS, CDR2 SASEGT. V lost 5 bases to trimming and J lost 6 bases, with 12 bases between them.

At least ten counts were recorded for this clonotype. V gene TRBV20-1 combines with J gene TRBJ1-1; D unresolved. CDR1 DFQATT and CDR2 SNEGSKA come from the germline V gene (reference sequence). Trimming shortened V by 5 bases and J by 1 base, and 11 bases separated the two germline ends. The CDR3 has 13 amino acids. The CDR3 DNA reads as TGCAGTGCTCCCCGGTGGGAGAACACTGAAGCTTTCTTT. Translation: CSAPRWENTEAFF.

The chain links TRBV11-2 to TRBJ2-7; 7 nucleotides agree with TRBD2. The J segment lost 3 bases and the V segment lost 4 bases, leaving 6 bases of the junction unmatched. The CDR3 spans 14 residues. From germline, CDR1 is SGHAT and CDR2 FQNNGV. CDR3 region: CASSSGLLDYEQYF. CDR3 sequence (DNA): TGTGCCAGCAGCTCGGGACTACTCGACTACGAGCAGTACTTC.

The chain joins TRBV20-1 to TRBJ2-4; 9 nucleotides match TRBD1. The V segment lost 5 bases and the J segment 3 bases; nucleotides outside the gene matches: 8. The CDR3 contains 15 residues. The V gene's germline CDR1 is DFQATT and CDR2 SNEGSKA (reference sequence). Written as DNA, the CDR3 is TGCAGTGCTTGTCGGACAGGGGTCGACAAAAACATTCAGTACTTC. Residues: CSACRTGVDKNIQYF.

This clonotype was seen once. The chain has TRBV20-1 and TRBJ2-3, with a weak D call TRBD1 (6 bases). This CDR3 is built from 13 residues. The V gene's germline CDR1 is DFQATT and CDR2 SNEGSKA (reference sequence). With 6 bases removed from V and 1 base from J, the gap between germline ends came to 11 bases. The chain's CDR3 is CSAQGSGTDTQYF. As DNA, the CDR3 is TGCAGTGCCCAGGGGTCCGGCACAGATACGCAGTATTTT.

This clonotype showed up many times. The chain uses TRBV12-3 or TRBV12-4 and TRBJ2-7; no firm D call. The V end was cut by 4 bases, the J end by 6 bases, with 7 bases between. The CDR3 is 11 amino acids. The CDR3 loop reads CASSWTGEQYF. Here the CDR3 DNA reads TGTGCCAGCAGTTGGACCGGCGAGCAGTACTTC.

This clonotype was detected ten times or more. The chain has TRBV28 and TRBJ2-3, with 8 nucleotides matching TRBD1. Germline V lookup: CDR1 MDHEN, CDR2 SYDVKM. The V segment lost 3 bases and the J segment 6 bases; nucleotides outside the gene matches: 2. The CDR3 loop spans 13 amino acids. CDR3 sequence: CASSLSGGDTQYF. The CDR3 coding sequence is TGTGCCAGCAGTTTGTCAGGGGGCGATACGCAGTATTTT.

This clonotype was counted ten times or more. The chain links TRBV7-9 to TRBJ2-1; 8 bases are a match to TRBD1. CDR1 and CDR2 (germline): SEHNR, FQNEAQ (reference sequence). Unmatched junction bases numbered 9, after V lost 1 base and J lost 7 bases. The CDR3 loop spans 16 amino acids. CDR3 nucleotide sequence: TGTGCCAGCAGCTTAGGACAGGGGAACATTGGAAATGAGCAGTTCTTC. This sequence encodes CASSLGQGNIGNEQFF.

This clonotype was seen only a few times. CDR3 in DNA: TGTGCCAGCAGTGTAAAACGCATTCAGTACTTC. Its protein product is CASSVKRIQYF. The gene calls are TRBV12-3 or TRBV12-4 and TRBJ2-4; D gene uncertain. The CDR3 extends over 11 amino acids. The V gene lost 5 bases and the J gene lost 9 bases, with 8 bases spanning the gap.

Comment on this clonotype: Germline and junction disagree at one end, which may indicate a read error. The chain couples TRBV6-5 to TRBJ2-2, with TRBD1 matching 8 bases. CDR1 is MNHEY, CDR2 SVGAGI, per germline. This CDR3 is 12 amino acids long. The CDR3 nucleotides are TGTGCCAGCAGTCCCAACAGGGGGGTGCTGTTTTTT. It codes for CASSPNRGVLFF.

This clonotype was observed a few times. This chain joins TRBV29-1 and TRBJ2-3; a possible D gene is TRBD2 (6 bases). Germline loops: CDR1 SQVTM, CDR2 ANQGSEA. The CDR3 covers 12 residues. Trimming cost V 4 bases and J 6 bases, with 11 bases left between them. This CDR3 is CSVGAGRDTQYF. The CDR3 DNA reads as TGCAGCGTTGGCGCAGGGAGGGATACGCAGTATTTT.

This clonotype was counted ten times or more. This chain uses TRBV28 with TRBJ2-3; the D is unclear. V was trimmed by 3 bases and J by 8 bases, leaving 9 bases between them. Germline CDR1 reads MDHEN; CDR2 reads SYDVKM. The CDR3 length is 12 residues. CDR3 in DNA: TGTGCCAGCAGTTTGGCGGCGAGTACGCAGTATTTT. Translation gives CASSLAASTQYF.

V usage is TRBV20-1 and J usage is TRBJ2-1; 8 nucleotides line up with TRBD1. The V gene's germline CDR1 is DFQATT and CDR2 SNEGSKA (reference sequence). V dropped 0 bases and J dropped 7; count of bases not matched to a gene: 5. This CDR3 contains 14 residues. CDR3 coding DNA: TGCAGTGCTAGAGAACAGGGGGTGAGGAATGAGCAGTTCTTC. Translation: CSAREQGVRNEQFF.

CDR3 in DNA: TGTGCCAGCAGTGACTCGATGGTAGCTAAGGGGGGCTGCGAGCAGTACTTC. It translates to CASSDSMVAKGGCEQYF. The J gene is TRBJ2-7, the V gene TRBV6-4; D possibly uses TRBD1 or TRBD2 (6 bases each). The CDR3 totals 17 residues. From germline, CDR1 is MRHNA and CDR2 SNTAGT. V gave up 0 bases and J gave up 6 bases, with 21 bases separating them.

This clonotype appeared many times. The chain combines TRBV29-1 with TRBJ1-5; weak D call: TRBD1 (6 bases). The CDR3 length is 13 residues. The germline gives CDR1 SQVTM, CDR2 ANQGSEA. Trimming pared 4 bases from V and 3 bases from J, leaving 10 bases between. The CDR3 region has the DNA TGCAGCGTTGTCCAGGGGACCAATCAGCCCCAGCATTTT. Its translation: CSVVQGTNQPQHF.

This clonotype was seen many times. This rearrangement joins TRBV12-3 or TRBV12-4 to TRBJ2-3; D not resolved. This CDR3 region has 15 residues. The ends were cut back, 0 bases at V and 4 bases at J, with 11 bases in the middle. CDR3 protein: CASSLAFPVADTQYF. The DNA for the CDR3 is TGTGCCAGCAGTTTAGCATTCCCTGTGGCAGATACGCAGTATTTT.

The J gene is TRBJ1-1, the V gene TRBV2; no definite D call. Germline CDR1 is SNHLY and CDR2 is FYNNEI. Trimming removed 7 bases from V and 3 bases from J, with 3 bases in between. The CDR3 spans 10 residues. The CDR3 reads CASTDTEAFF. As DNA, the CDR3 is TGTGCCAGCACGGACACTGAAGCTTTCTTT. Full variable domain (outside the CDR3, taken from reference TRBV2 and TRBJ1-1): EPEVTQTPSHQVTQMGQEVILRCVPISNHLYFYWYRQILGQKVEFLVSFYNNEISEKSEIFDDQFSVERPDGSNFTLKIRSTKLEDSAMYFCASTDTEAFFGQGTRLTVV.

This clonotype has ten or more counts. The chain combines TRBV20-1 with TRBJ1-2; D is possibly TRBD1 (6 bases). The CDR3 totals 13 residues. Deletions cut 5 bases from V and 6 bases from J, with 16 bases between. The germline V gene encodes CDR1 DFQATT and CDR2 SNEGSKA (reference sequence). CDR3 nucleotides: TGCAGTGCTCCGCGATGGACAGAAGATGGCTACACCTTC. As protein: CSAPRWTEDGYTF.

This chain uses TRBV27 with TRBJ2-5; 13 nucleotides match TRBD2. Germline V gives CDR1 MNHEY, CDR2 SMNVEV (reference sequence). Unmatched junction bases numbered 8, after V lost 6 bases and J lost 4 bases. This CDR3 is 16 amino acids long. The CDR3 sequence: CASSRLAGGIGETQYF. For the CDR3, the DNA is TGTGCCAGCAGCCGACTAGCGGGGGGCATTGGAGAGACCCAGTACTTC.

The V call is TRBV6-1, the J call TRBJ1-3; 8 bases match TRBD1. Germline assignment: CDR1 MNHNS and CDR2 SASEGT. This CDR3 spans 16 amino acids. The V gene end was trimmed by 6 bases and the J gene end by 0 bases; junction bases not matched to a gene: 7. The CDR3 DNA is TGTGCCAGCAGGATGACAGGGGCCAGCTCTGGAAACACCATATATTTT. Translating gives CASRMTGASSGNTIYF.

This clonotype was picked up many times. This rearrangement joins TRBV5-1 to TRBJ2-1; unclear D gene. Germline CDR1 and CDR2: SGHRS and YFSETQ. V was clipped by 0 bases and J by 5 bases, with 6 bases between them. CDR3 size: 13 residues. The CDR3, as DNA: TGCGCCAGCAGCTTGGTTATCGACAATGAGCAGTTCTTC. This gives the protein CASSLVIDNEQFF. The whole variable domain, remainder taken from reference TRBV5-1 and TRBJ2-1, is KAGVTQTPRYLIKTRGQQVTLSCSPISGHRSVSWYQQTPGQGLQFLFEYFSETQRNKGNFPGRFSGRQFSNSRSEMNVSTLELGDSALYLCASSLVIDNEQFFGPGTRLTVL.

This clonotype came up many times. The V gene is TRBV20-1, the J gene TRBJ2-1, with 12 bases lining up with TRBD2. There are 13 residues in the CDR3. V shed 4 bases and J 9 bases; nucleotides not matched to a gene: 4. Germline V gene data show CDR1 as DFQATT and CDR2 as SNEGSKA (reference sequence). CDR3 in DNA: TGCAGTGCTAAGGGACTAGCGGGCCGTGAGCAGTTCTTC. Its protein is CSAKGLAGREQFF.